Listed below are T cell receptor beta chains from one sample, sequenced in a study of CD8 T cells in ankylosing spondylitis. MiXCR, applied by TCRdb to the 5' RACE reads, yields one record per CDR3 protein. The table lists a few hundred thousand distinct CDR3 sequences, approximately 11% of them singletons, with under 7.5% in the top ten. Sequencing used blood, either unsorted or a sorted T cell fraction (not recorded which). The receptors originated from a male donor with ankylosing spondylitis. Each CDR3 is given with its conserved first and last residue. A D gene is named only where the DNA matches it firmly. The size of a clone is reported for some rows only, either as once, few or many, or as a class for expanded clones.

-	TRBV3-1	many	TRBJ2-7	CASTPTLGVYEQYF	TGTGCCAGCACCCCAACCTTAGGAGTCTACGAGCAGTACTTC
TRBD1	TRBV29-1	few	TRBJ2-1	CSVADREATDEQFF	TGCAGCGTTGCGGACAGGGAAGCTACGGATGAGCAGTTCTTC
-	TRBV11-2	few	TRBJ2-1	CASSRRLAASSYNEQFF	TGTGCCAGCAGCAGGCGATTAGCGGCCAGCTCCTACAATGAGCAGTTCTTC
-	TRBV12-3/TRBV12-4	few	TRBJ1-1	CASSFSPNIAGGATEAFF	TGTGCCAGCAGTTTCTCACCCAACATCGCCGGGGGGGCAACTGAAGCTTTCTTT
TRBD1	TRBV5-1	many	TRBJ1-1	CASRGLNRGENTEAFF	TGCGCCAGCAGGGGACTTAACAGGGGCGAGAACACTGAAGCTTTCTTT
-	TRBV20-1	few	TRBJ2-3	CSASRDTQYF	TGCAGTGCTAGTCGTGATACGCAGTATTTT
-	TRBV21-1	-	TRBJ1-5	CASTLGPEKVSNQPQHF	TGTGCCAGCACGCTGGGCCCCGAGAAGGTGAGCAATCAGCCCCAGCATTTT
-	TRBV5-1	many	TRBJ1-1	CASSLGGPTEAFF	TGCGCCAGCAGCTTGGGGGGACCTACTGAAGCTTTCTTT
-	TRBV12-3/TRBV12-4	-	TRBJ2-2	CASSLRRAGTGELFF	TGTGCCAGCAGTTTACGCAGGGCGGGCACCGGGGAGCTGTTTTTT
-	TRBV7-2	-	TRBJ1-6	CASSLFGPNSPLHF	TGTGCCAGCAGCTTATTTGGCCCAAATTCACCCCTCCACTTT
-	TRBV5-1	-	TRBJ1-5	CASSLGPHSNQPQHF	TGCGCCAGCAGCTTGGGGCCACATAGCAATCAGCCCCAGCATTTT
-	TRBV5-1	many	TRBJ2-7	CASSLTAGPSYEQYF	TGCGCCAGCAGCTTGACAGCGGGCCCCTCCTACGAGCAGTACTTC
-	TRBV20-1	few	TRBJ2-3	CSARDIGGPPDTQYF	TGCAGTGCTAGAGATATTGGGGGGCCCCCAGATACGCAGTATTTT
-	TRBV20-1	few	TRBJ1-2	CSARDRTHPLSGYTF	TGCAGTGCTAGAGATAGGACACACCCCCTCTCTGGCTACACCTTC
-	TRBV7-9	many	TRBJ2-7	CASREGDYEQYF	TGTGCCAGCAGGGAGGGGGACTACGAGCAGTACTTC
-	TRBV4-2	few	TRBJ2-1	CASSQDSGQGEQFF	TGTGCCAGCAGCCAAGATAGCGGTCAGGGTGAGCAGTTCTTC
-	TRBV30	few	TRBJ1-1	CAWCRTENTEAFF	TGTGCCTGGTGTAGGACCGAGAACACTGAAGCTTTCTTT
TRBD1	TRBV20-1	few	TRBJ2-1	CSVLDRVSYNEQFF	TGCAGTGTATTGGACAGGGTCTCCTACAATGAGCAGTTCTTC
TRBD2	TRBV4-1	many	TRBJ2-1	CASGPSGSLEQFF	TGCGCCTCCGGGCCTAGCGGGAGCCTTGAGCAGTTCTTC
-	TRBV4-1	few	TRBJ1-2	CASSQSMAVYGYTF	TGCGCCAGCAGCCAGTCGATGGCGGTCTATGGCTACACCTTC
-	TRBV2	-	TRBJ1-2	CASSVGNNYGYTF	TGTGCCAGCAGTGTCGGGAACAACTATGGCTACACCTTC
-	TRBV11-1	many	TRBJ1-1	CASSPRGGGGDPNTEAFF	TGTGCCAGCAGCCCTAGGGGAGGTGGAGGGGACCCGAACACTGAAGCTTTCTTT
TRBD1	TRBV14	many	TRBJ1-3	CASSRRQGKTGNTIYF	TGTGCCAGCAGCCGCAGACAGGGTAAAACTGGAAACACCATATATTTT
TRBD2	TRBV10-2	-	TRBJ2-2	CASRTGLARFPGAGELFF	TGCGCCAGCAGGACTGGACTAGCGCGATTCCCGGGGGCCGGGGAGCTGTTTTTT
-	TRBV5-4	few	TRBJ2-1	CASSRDTIRNEQFF	TGTGCCAGCAGCCGTGATACTATTCGGAATGAGCAGTTCTTC
-	TRBV12-3/TRBV12-4	-	TRBJ2-2	CASSIRDTGELFF	TGTGCCAGCAGTATCAGGGACACCGGGGAGCTGTTTTTT
-	TRBV6-1	few	TRBJ2-7	CASRTSGDSSYEQYF	TGTGCCAGCAGAACCTCGGGGGACAGCTCCTACGAGCAGTACTTC
TRBD2	TRBV5-1	many	TRBJ2-1	CASSSRLADYNEQFF	TGCGCCAGCAGCTCCAGGCTAGCGGACTACAATGAGCAGTTCTTC
-	TRBV7-8	-	TRBJ2-5	CASSSLTVSQETQYF	TGTGCCAGCAGCTCTTTGACCGTTTCCCAAGAGACCCAGTACTTC
-	TRBV5-4	-	TRBJ2-1	CASSLLFVPGADESSYNEQFF	TGTGCCAGCAGCTTGTTATTCGTTCCTGGGGCAGACGAAAGCTCCTACAATGAGCAGTTCTTC
TRBD2	TRBV20-1	-	TRBJ2-3	CSARPDGLAGNTDTQYF	TGCAGTGCTCGTCCGGATGGACTAGCGGGAAACACAGATACGCAGTATTTT
-	TRBV7-9	-	TRBJ2-1	CASSIDSGNEQFF	TGTGCCAGCAGCATCGACTCGGGGAATGAGCAGTTCTTC
TRBD2	TRBV9	-	TRBJ2-7	CASSVGLAGGLYEQYF	TGTGCCAGCAGCGTAGGTCTAGCGGGAGGCCTCTACGAGCAGTACTTC
TRBD2	TRBV5-1	few	TRBJ2-1	CASSTVTSSLADEQFF	TGCGCCAGCAGCACGGTGACTAGCAGTCTTGCCGATGAGCAGTTCTTC
-	TRBV7-2	few	TRBJ2-3	CASSLAGGRGTDTQYF	TGTGCCAGCAGCTTAGCCGGAGGGAGAGGGACAGATACGCAGTATTTT
-	TRBV12-3/TRBV12-4	many	TRBJ2-2	CASYGGIGELFF	TGTGCCAGCTATGGGGGGATCGGGGAGCTGTTTTTT
-	TRBV5-1	-	TRBJ2-2	CASSLVPQPSGELFF	TGCGCCAGCAGCTTGGTTCCCCAACCCTCCGGGGAGCTGTTTTTT
-	TRBV20-1	few	TRBJ1-3	CSAPRGPSNGNTIYF	TGCAGTGCTCCGCGCGGTCCCAGTAATGGAAACACCATATATTTT
TRBD1	TRBV24-1	many	TRBJ2-3	CATSEPGTGDTQYF	TGTGCCACCAGTGAACCCGGGACAGGGGATACGCAGTATTTT
-	TRBV24-1	few	TRBJ1-2	CATSDKGNYGYTF	TGTGCCACCAGTGATAAGGGAAACTATGGCTACACCTTC